This T cell receptor beta chain was observed in a study of PD-1 and CTLA-4 blockade in melanoma. Clones were sequenced by immunoSEQ multiplex PCR, and TCRdb holds only the in-frame ones, with some missing. The sample comprises 25,000 to 35,000 clones, 70% to 90% of which are singletons, and about 8.1% rests with the top ten. The germline CDR1 and CDR2 sequences are GTSNPN and SVGIG (reference sequence). This CDR3 has 14 residues. Trimming shortened V by 1 base and J by 3 bases, and 13 bases separated the two germline ends. Sequenced here: CD8+ T cells from peripheral blood, sampled before anti-PD-1 treatment. The genes are TRBV30 and TRBJ2-7; tentative D call: TRBD1 (5 bases). The sequence came from a human donor with melanoma. CDR3 nucleotides: TGTGCCTGGAGTGGTCAGGGCGGTCGCTACGAGCAGTACTTC. Protein product: CAWSGQGGRYEQYF.